The present TCR beta chain was sequenced within a study of blood T cell repertoires in COVID-19. With 7 bases clipped from V and 8 bases from J, the junction kept 9 bases outside the gene matches. Germline values: CDR1 LNHDA, CDR2 SQIVND (reference sequence). The CDR3 covers 14 residues. Some clones are missing from TCRdb's copy, which holds only in-frame ones; the method was immunoSEQ multiplex PCR. Of 250,000 to 350,000 clones in the sample, around 88% are singletons; the top ten hold roughly 6.3%. Sequencing was performed on PBMCs or T cells enriched from blood (not recorded which). The TCR comes from a woman in her forties who had recovered from COVID-19. J is TRBJ2-1 and V is TRBV19, with TRBD2 matching 9 bases. CDR3 bases: TGTGCCAGTAAGCCAATAGCGGGAGTCGATGAGCAGTTCTTC. Protein sequence: CASKPIAGVDEQFF.